The text below deals with one T cell receptor beta chain. Per the study methods: For nucleated cells, counts were estimated from reference gene primer amplification. The protocol was immunoSEQ multiplex PCR, while the TCRdb copy is restricted to in-frame clones and leaves out a portion. V, J and clone size are taken as reported in that table, and D and trimming were inferred from the DNA itself. The sample has approximately 53,000 clones, about nine tenths seen once; the top ten hold around a fifth. This sample stems from a study of blood T cell repertoires in COVID-19. Between the trimmed V and J ends, which lost 4 bases and 5 bases, there was a span of 16 bases. CDR1 and CDR2 (germline): SGHVS, FQNEAQ. CDR3 length equals 15 residues.

The source is a woman aged 80 or over with COVID-19, enrolled during active disease. Sequencing was performed on peripheral blood. The V and J genes are TRBV7-8 and TRBJ2-3; D not resolved. The CDR3 loop reads CASSSPTSFEDTQYF. DNA of the CDR3: TGTGCCAGCAGCTCCCCAACATCCTTTGAAGATACGCAGTATTTT.